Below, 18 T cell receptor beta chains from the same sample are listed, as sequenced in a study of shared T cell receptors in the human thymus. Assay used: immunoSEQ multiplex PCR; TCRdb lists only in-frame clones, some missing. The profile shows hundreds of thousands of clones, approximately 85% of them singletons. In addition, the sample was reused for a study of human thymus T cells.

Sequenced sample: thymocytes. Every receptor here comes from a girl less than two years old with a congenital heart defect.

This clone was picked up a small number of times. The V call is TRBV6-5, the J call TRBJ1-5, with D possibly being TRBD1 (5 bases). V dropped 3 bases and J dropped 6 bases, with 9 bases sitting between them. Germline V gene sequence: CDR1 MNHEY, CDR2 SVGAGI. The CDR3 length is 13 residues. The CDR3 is CASSYSTGQPQHF. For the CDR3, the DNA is TGTGCCAGCAGTTATTCCACAGGTCAGCCCCAGCATTTT.

The CDR3 bases are TGTGCCAGCAAGTTTTCGGACACTGAAGCTTTCTTT. Translated, it gives CASKFSDTEAFF. The chain carries TRBV6-1 and TRBJ1-1, with D unclear. V was trimmed by 7 bases and J by 3 bases, leaving 9 bases between them. In germline, CDR1 is MNHNS, CDR2 SASEGT. There are 12 residues in the CDR3.

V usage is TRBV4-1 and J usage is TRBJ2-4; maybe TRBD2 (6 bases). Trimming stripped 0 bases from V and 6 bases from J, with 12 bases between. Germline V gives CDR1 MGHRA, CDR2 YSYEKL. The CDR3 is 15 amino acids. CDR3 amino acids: CASSQDLGEVNIQYF. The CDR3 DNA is TGCGCCAGCAGCCAAGATCTCGGGGAGGTAAACATTCAGTACTTC.

In nucleotides, the CDR3 is TGTGCCAGCAGTTTTGGGGGGAGGGTTCGCACAGATACGCAGTATTTT. This gives the protein CASSFGGRVRTDTQYF. This chain connects TRBV27 to TRBJ2-3, with 7 bases lining up with TRBD2. Trimming took 3 bases from V and 1 from J; bases not matched to a gene: 7. The CDR3 runs to 16 residues. Per the germline V gene, CDR1 is MNHEY and CDR2 is SMNVEV (reference sequence).

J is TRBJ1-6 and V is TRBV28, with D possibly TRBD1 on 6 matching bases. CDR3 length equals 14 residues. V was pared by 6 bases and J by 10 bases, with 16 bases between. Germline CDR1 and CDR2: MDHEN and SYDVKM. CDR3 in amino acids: CASRVPDSRSPLHF. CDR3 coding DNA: TGTGCCAGCAGGGTCCCGGACAGTCGGTCACCCCTCCACTTT.

The CDR3 is CASSHEQVPPGPYEQYF. CDR3 in DNA: TGCGCCAGCAGCCATGAACAGGTCCCCCCGGGCCCCTACGAGCAGTACTTC. The J gene is TRBJ2-7, the V gene TRBV4-3; D perhaps matches TRBD1 (5 bases). Germline-derived CDR1 and CDR2 are LGHNA and YSLEER. V shed 3 bases and J shed 2 bases, with 20 bases lying between them. The length of the CDR3 is 17 residues.

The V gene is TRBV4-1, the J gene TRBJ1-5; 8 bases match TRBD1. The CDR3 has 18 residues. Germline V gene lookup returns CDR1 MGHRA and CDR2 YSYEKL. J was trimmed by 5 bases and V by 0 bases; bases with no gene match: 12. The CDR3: CASSQDPYRDRKHQPQHF. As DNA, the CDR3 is TGCGCCAGCAGCCAAGACCCCTACCGGGACAGGAAGCATCAGCCCCAGCATTTT.

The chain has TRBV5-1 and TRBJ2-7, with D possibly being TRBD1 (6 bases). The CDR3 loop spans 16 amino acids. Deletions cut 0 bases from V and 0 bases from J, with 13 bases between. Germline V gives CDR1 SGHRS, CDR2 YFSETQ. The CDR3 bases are TGCGCCAGCAGCTTGGGGGGGACACCGAGCTCCTACGAGCAGTACTTC. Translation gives CASSLGGTPSSYEQYF.

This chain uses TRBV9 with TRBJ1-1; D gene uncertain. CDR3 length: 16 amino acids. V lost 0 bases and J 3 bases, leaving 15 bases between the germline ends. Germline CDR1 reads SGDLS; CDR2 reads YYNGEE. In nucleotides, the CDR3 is TGTGCCAGCAGCGTAGAGGGAGGCCTTAAGCACACTGAAGCTTTCTTT. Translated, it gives CASSVEGGLKHTEAFF.

CDR3 in DNA: TGTGCCAGCAGCTCCTCCGGGACTCCGGAGGATGAAAAACTGTTTTTT. This gives the protein CASSSSGTPEDEKLFF. The genes are TRBV7-9 and TRBJ1-4, with TRBD1 as a possible D gene (5 bases). Looked up from germline, CDR1 is SEHNR and CDR2 is FQNEAQ (reference sequence). CDR3 length: 16 amino acids. Trimming shortened V by 4 bases and J by 6 bases, and 18 bases separated the two germline ends.

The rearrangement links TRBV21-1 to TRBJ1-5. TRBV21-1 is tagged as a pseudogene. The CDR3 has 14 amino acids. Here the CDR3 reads CASSMPGGNQPQHF. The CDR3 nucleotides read TGTGCCAGCAGCATGCCAGGAGGGAATCAGCCCCAGCATTTT.

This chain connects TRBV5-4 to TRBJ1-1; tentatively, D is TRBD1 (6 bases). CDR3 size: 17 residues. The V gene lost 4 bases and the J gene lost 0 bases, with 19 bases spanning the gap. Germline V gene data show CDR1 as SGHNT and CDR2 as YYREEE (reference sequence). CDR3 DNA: TGTGCCAGCAGCCCGAGGGGGAGGGGGGCGGTGAACACTGAAGCTTTCTTT. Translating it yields CASSPRGRGAVNTEAFF.

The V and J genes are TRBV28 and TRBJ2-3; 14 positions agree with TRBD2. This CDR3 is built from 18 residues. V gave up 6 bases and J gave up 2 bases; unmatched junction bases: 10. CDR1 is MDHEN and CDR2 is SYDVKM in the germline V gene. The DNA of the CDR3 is TGTGCCAGCAGAGGACTAGCGGGGGGTCTAATTACCACAGATACGCAGTATTTT. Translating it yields CASRGLAGGLITTDTQYF.

The CDR3 protein is CASSLGSSNTGELFF. The CDR3 coding sequence is TGCGCCAGCAGCTTGGGCAGTTCGAACACCGGGGAGCTGTTTTTT. This chain connects TRBV5-1 to TRBJ2-2; D not resolved. V lost 0 bases, J lost 0 bases, and 6 bases lay in between. Germline loops: CDR1 SGHRS, CDR2 YFSETQ. This CDR3 has 15 residues.

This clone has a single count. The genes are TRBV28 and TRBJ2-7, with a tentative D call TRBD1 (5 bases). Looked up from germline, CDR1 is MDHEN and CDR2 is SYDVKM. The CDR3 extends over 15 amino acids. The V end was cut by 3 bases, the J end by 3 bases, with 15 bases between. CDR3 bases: TGTGCCAGCAGTTTGGACCAGGGTTGCGTCTACGAGCAGTACTTC. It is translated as CASSLDQGCVYEQYF.

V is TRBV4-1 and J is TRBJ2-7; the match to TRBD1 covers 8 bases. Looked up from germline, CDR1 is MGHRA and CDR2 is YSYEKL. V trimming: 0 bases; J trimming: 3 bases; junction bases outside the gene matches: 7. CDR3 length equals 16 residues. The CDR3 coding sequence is TGCGCCAGCAGCCAAGAGACGGACAGGGAATTCTACGAGCAGTACTTC. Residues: CASSQETDREFYEQYF.

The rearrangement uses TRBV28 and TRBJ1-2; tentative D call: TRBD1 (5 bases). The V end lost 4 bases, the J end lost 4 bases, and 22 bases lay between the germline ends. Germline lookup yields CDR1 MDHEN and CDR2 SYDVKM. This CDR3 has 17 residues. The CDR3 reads CASSSTDTAGGVYGYTF. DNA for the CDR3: TGTGCCAGCAGTTCCACCGACACTGCCGGGGGGGTCTATGGCTACACCTTC.

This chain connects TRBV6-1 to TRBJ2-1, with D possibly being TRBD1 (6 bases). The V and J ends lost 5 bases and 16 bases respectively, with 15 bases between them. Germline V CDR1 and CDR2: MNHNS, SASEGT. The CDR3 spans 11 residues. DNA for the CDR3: TGTGCCAGCAGTTATGACGGACAGCTTTTCTTC. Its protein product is CASSYDGQLFF.